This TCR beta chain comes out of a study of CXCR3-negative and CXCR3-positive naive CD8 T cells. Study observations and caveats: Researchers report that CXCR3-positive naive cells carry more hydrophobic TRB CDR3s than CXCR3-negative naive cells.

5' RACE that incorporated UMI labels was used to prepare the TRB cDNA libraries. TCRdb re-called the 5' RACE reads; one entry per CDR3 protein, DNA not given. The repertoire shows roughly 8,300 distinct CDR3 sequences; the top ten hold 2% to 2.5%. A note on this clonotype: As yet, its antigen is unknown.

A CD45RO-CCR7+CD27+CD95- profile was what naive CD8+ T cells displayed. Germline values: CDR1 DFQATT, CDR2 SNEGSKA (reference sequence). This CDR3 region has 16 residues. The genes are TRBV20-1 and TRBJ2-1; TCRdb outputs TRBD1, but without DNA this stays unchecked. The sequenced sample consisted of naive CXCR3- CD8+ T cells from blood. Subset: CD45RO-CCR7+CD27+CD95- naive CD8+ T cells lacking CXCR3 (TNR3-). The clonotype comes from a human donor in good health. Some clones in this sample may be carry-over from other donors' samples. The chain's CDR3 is CSARRTGTVKSYEQFF.